This T cell receptor beta chain originates from a study of blood T cell repertoires in COVID-19 (TCRdb year 2020). As for the study more broadly: Samples covering the acute and convalescent phases of COVID-19 were provided by collaborators in the United States, Italy and Spain. The material from the prospective study consisted of cDNA or gDNA derived from T cells, B-cell-depleted T cells, or PBMCs. The dataset comprised deeply sampled blood TCRbeta repertoires from subjects exposed to, actively infected with, or recovered from COVID-19. HLA class I and class II types, where available, came from metadata supplied by the sample provider rather than from assay-based typing. Nearly every sample came with metadata listing a de-identified subject ID, COVID-19 status, age in years and sex. The repertoires were released in a freely available public database meant as a resource for research on the immune response to SARS-CoV-2. Samples came from the ongoing ImmuneRACE study (first 160 participants) plus 1,254 subjects from 6 global collaborators. The investigation overall reported the following: The quantity of clinical and demographic metadata differed by source and by participant and was supplied without curation.

The collaborating institutions used their own protocols to collect whole blood in K2EDTA tubes. Collaborator samples were shipped for TCRbeta analysis as frozen whole blood, isolated PBMCs, or DNA extracted from either sample type. This clone was counted a few times. It has no known antigen specificity. No clone much larger than this one lies a single base away; base qualities are absent. TCRbeta CDR3 regions were amplified from genomic DNA using the immunoSEQ Assay, a bias-controlled multiplex PCR. Regarding the original processing steps: The number of nucleated cells in each sample was estimated by amplification of reference gene primers within the assay. Sequence reads were collapsed and filtered to measure the absolute abundance of every unique TCRbeta CDR3 rearrangement. For each sample, productive Simpson clonality was calculated as the square root of Simpson's diversity index over productive rearrangements. This is the immuneACCESS table as TCRdb keeps it, with only in-frame sequences that have V and J called. A part of the clones is gone; compared with another copy, unresolved V genes explain less than half, and the rest is unexplained. Clonal size and the V and J genes are those of that table, whereas D and trimming came from the DNA. The sample profile shows about 140,000 clones; 65% to 90% of them were found once. The ten largest clones take up roughly 10% of the sample.

The junction shows trimming of 8 bases on V and 7 bases on J, plus 9 bases between the germline ends. CDR1 and CDR2 were assigned from the germline V gene as SGHAT and FQNNGV. From its cysteine to its phenylalanine, the CDR3 spans 11 amino acids. The CDR3 DNA has 33 bases and is translated from base 1. This clonotype was obtained from a man in his 60s with active or convalescent COVID-19. The sequenced sample was peripheral blood. The rearranged segments are TRBV11-2 and TRBJ2-1; 6 matching bases give a weak D call of TRBD2. The CDR3 in this case is CASFAGNEQFF. The bases are TGTGCCAGCTTTGCGGGAAATGAGCAGTTCTTC.